The T cell receptor (beta chain) under discussion was sequenced for a study of blood T cell repertoires in COVID-19. This clone was detected once. The V gene's germline CDR1 is LGHNA and CDR2 YSLEER. The length of the CDR3 is 19 residues. V lost 0 bases, J lost 7 bases, and 16 bases stayed unmatched. How the authors handled the data: For nucleated cells, counts were estimated from reference gene primer amplification. Measured with immunoSEQ multiplex PCR; TCRdb has only the in-frame clones, and not every one. V, J and clone size are those of that table, while D and trimming were read from the DNA. This table holds under 300,000 clones, 70% to 90% found once.

The chain recombines TRBV4-3 with TRBJ2-1; 9 bases are a match to TRBD2. The origin of this receptor is a woman aged 40 to 50 who had recovered from COVID-19. The sequencing sample was made of peripheral blood. The CDR3 region has the DNA TGCGCCAGCAGCCAAGAGGCTAGCGGGAAGGCTCGATATCGGAATGAGCAGTTCTTC. Its protein product is CASSQEASGKARYRNEQFF.